The 24 T cell receptor beta chains below were found in one sample sequenced in a study of cytomegalovirus exposure and HLA in healthy donors. The PCR made use of 60 Vbeta and 13 Jbeta primers. The repertoire was sequenced with immunoSEQ multiplex PCR; TCRdb's copy has only in-frame clones and lacks some. The sample yields 150,000 to 180,000 clones, nearly 80% seen once. The sequenced sample was PBMCs. These TCRs come from a man aged 25-45 years in good health and CMV-seropositive.

The chain carries TRBV7-9 and TRBJ1-3, with TRBD1 matching 9 bases. The CDR3 has 16 residues. V shed 5 bases and J 4 bases; nucleotides not matched to a gene: 9. The germline V gene encodes CDR1 SEHNR and CDR2 FQNEAQ (reference sequence). The CDR3 sequence: CASSARGQGIGNTIYF. The CDR3 coding sequence is TGTGCCAGCAGCGCCCGAGGACAGGGGATCGGAAACACCATATATTTT.

About this clone: The junction and the germline gene differ at one end; a read error may be behind it. V gene TRBV27 combines with J gene TRBJ2-7; D is unclear. This CDR3 has 15 amino acids. CDR1 and CDR2 (germline): MNHEY, SMNVEV (reference sequence). The CDR3 DNA is TGTGCCGGCAGTTCCGCGGCCCCCAGCTCCTACGAGCAGTACTTC. Its translation is CAGSSAAPSSYEQYF.

The chain is built from TRBV10-3 and TRBJ1-1; 8 bases agree with TRBD1. The CDR3 consists of 12 residues. The V gene's germline CDR1 is ENHRY and CDR2 SYGVKD. V shed 9 bases and J 1 base; nucleotides not matched to a gene: 1. This CDR3 is CAIGQGNTEAFF. CDR3 in DNA: TGTGCCATTGGACAGGGGAACACTGAAGCTTTCTTT.

The chain is built from TRBV18 and TRBJ2-4; the match to TRBD2 covers 7 bases. Trimming removed 3 bases from V and 3 bases from J; junction bases left unmatched: 5. The CDR3 sequence is 15 residues long. The germline V gene encodes CDR1 KGHSH and CDR2 LQKENI. CDR3 nucleotides: TGTGCCAGCTCACCGGCGGGGGATGGCAAAAACATTCAGTACTTC. It translates to CASSPAGDGKNIQYF.

V is TRBV5-6 and J is TRBJ2-2, with a possible D match to TRBD2 (6 bases). V gave up 4 bases and J gave up 4 bases, with 11 bases separating them. This CDR3 contains 14 residues. Germline lookup yields CDR1 SGHDT and CDR2 YYEEEE. In DNA, the CDR3 is TGTGCCAGCAGCCCGGGGGTTCCCACCGGGGAGCTGTTTTTT. This codes for CASSPGVPTGELFF.

This chain joins TRBV6-6 and TRBJ1-2, with a possible D match to TRBD1 (5 bases). The CDR3 consists of 16 residues. The V and J ends lost 7 bases and 5 bases respectively, with 23 bases between them. The germline V gene encodes CDR1 MNHNY and CDR2 SVGAGI (reference sequence). CDR3 sequence: CASNQRQTLATYGYTF. CDR3 coding DNA: TGTGCCAGCAACCAAAGACAGACCTTGGCCACGTATGGCTACACCTTC.

Turning to this clone: Other DNA sequences in this sample translate to the same CDR3. J is TRBJ2-1 and V is TRBV4-2; TRBD2 aligns across 11 bases. The CDR3 extends over 15 amino acids. Germline values: CDR1 LGHNA, CDR2 YNFKEQ. V dropped 1 base and J dropped 4; count of bases not matched to a gene: 0. The CDR3 here is CASSQGTSGYNEQFF. CDR3 bases: TGTGCCAGCAGCCAAGGGACTAGCGGGTACAATGAGCAGTTCTTC.

This rearrangement joins TRBV29-1 to TRBJ2-7; D is perhaps TRBD2 (6 bases). The CDR3 loop spans 12 amino acids. Germline V CDR1 and CDR2: SQVTM, ANQGSEA. The V end was cut by 7 bases, the J end by 3 bases, with 13 bases between. The CDR3 DNA follows: TGCAGCGCCGCGGGGACGGACTACGAGCAGTACTTC. Amino acid sequence: CSAAGTDYEQYF.

V is TRBV9 and J is TRBJ2-7; 9 nucleotides agree with TRBD1. The CDR3 is made up of 16 amino acids. The J segment lost 6 bases and the V segment lost 0 bases, leaving 10 bases of the junction unmatched. Germline CDR1 is SGDLS and CDR2 is YYNGEE. The CDR3 bases are TGTGCCAGCAGCGTAGGAGCTGGGACAGGGTTCCTCGAGCAGTACTTC. Residues: CASSVGAGTGFLEQYF. Together with reference TRBV9 and TRBJ2-7, the CDR3 gives the full variable domain: DSGVTQTPKHLITATGQRVTLRCSPRSGDLSVYWYQQSLDQGLQFLIQYYNGEERAKGNILERFSAQQFPDLHSELNLSSLELGDSALYFCASSVGAGTGFLEQYFGPGTRLTVT.

The rearrangement uses TRBV10-3 and TRBJ2-7, with TRBD2 matching 9 bases. This CDR3 region has 14 residues. Germline trimming cut 6 bases from V and 0 bases from J; bases unmatched to any gene: 3. Germline CDR1 is ENHRY and CDR2 is SYGVKD. The CDR3 protein is CAISLSGSSYEQYF. The CDR3 DNA reads TGTGCCATCAGCCTTAGCGGGAGCTCCTACGAGCAGTACTTC.

This chain joins TRBV5-4 and TRBJ2-7; TRBD2 matches 11 bases. This CDR3 contains 16 residues. CDR1 SGHNT and CDR2 YYREEE come from the germline V gene (reference sequence). After removal of 4 bases from V and 3 bases from J, the junction contained 9 bases not matched to a gene. The CDR3 loop reads CASSPGGTSGIYEQYF. CDR3 in DNA: TGTGCCAGCAGCCCGGGAGGGACTAGCGGCATCTACGAGCAGTACTTC.

V and J are TRBV25-1 and TRBJ1-2; the match to TRBD1 covers 7 bases. CDR1 and CDR2 (germline): MGHDK, SYGVNS. This CDR3 comprises 13 residues. V shed 6 bases and J 4 bases; nucleotides not matched to a gene: 5. In DNA form, the CDR3 reads TGTGCCAGCAGCTTACCAGGGGGCTATGGCTACACCTTC. Protein: CASSLPGGYGYTF.

The genes are TRBV27 and TRBJ2-7, with D hard to call. Germline V gene lookup returns CDR1 MNHEY and CDR2 SMNVEV (reference sequence). V gave up 3 bases and J gave up 6 bases, with 9 bases separating them. CDR3 length equals 12 residues. CDR3 DNA: TGTGCCAGCAGTTTGTTGGGCAGCGAGCAGTACTTC. It specifies CASSLLGSEQYF.

This clone occurred a few times. The genes are TRBV7-2 and TRBJ2-1; 10 bases agree with TRBD2. Germline assignment: CDR1 SGHTA and CDR2 FQGNSA. The CDR3 length is 17 residues. V was clipped by 1 base and J by 3 bases; unmatched bases: 6. The CDR3 DNA reads TGTGCCAGCAGCTTAGATACTCTAGCGGGAGACTACAATGAGCAGTTCTTC. It is translated as CASSLDTLAGDYNEQFF. The full variable domain, completed using reference TRBV7-2 and TRBJ2-1, is GAGVSQSPSNKVTEKGKDVELRCDPISGHTALYWYRQSLGQGLEFLIYFQGNSAPDKSGLPSDRFSAERTGGSVSTLTIQRTQQEDSAVYLCASSLDTLAGDYNEQFFGPGTRLTVL.

This clone has a single count. The rearrangement uses TRBV30 and TRBJ1-2; D ambiguous. In germline, CDR1 is GTSNPN, CDR2 SVGIG (reference sequence). V was cut by 0 bases and J by 4 bases, with 15 bases left in between. This CDR3 has 15 amino acids. The DNA of the CDR3 is TGTGCCTGGAGTGTACCCGGGGTAGAAGGCTATGGCTACACCTTC. Its translation: CAWSVPGVEGYGYTF. The full variable domain, its missing parts supplied by reference TRBV30 and TRBJ1-2, is SQTIHQWPATLVQPVGSPLSLECTVEGTSNPNLYWYRQAAGRGLQLLFYSVGIGQISSEVPQNLSASRPQDRQFILSSKKLLLSDSGFYLCAWSVPGVEGYGYTFGSGTRLTVV.

This chain joins TRBV19 and TRBJ2-2; D may be TRBD2 (5 bases). V lost 4 bases to trimming and J lost 6 bases, with 9 bases between them. The CDR3 is made up of 13 amino acids. CDR1 is LNHDA and CDR2 is SQIVND in the germline V gene (reference sequence). CDR3 sequence (DNA): TGTGCCAGTAGTACCGGACTCGCCGGGGAGCTGTTTTTT. Translated, it gives CASSTGLAGELFF.

This chain uses TRBV7-9 with TRBJ2-3; TRBD2 is a possible D gene (6 bases). The CDR3 totals 17 residues. Trimming shortened V by 8 bases and J by 4 bases, and 25 bases separated the two germline ends. Germline assignment: CDR1 SEHNR and CDR2 FQNEAQ (reference sequence). CDR3 amino acids: CASLGVQGGSVSDTQYF. CDR3 in DNA: TGTGCCAGCCTAGGAGTCCAGGGAGGTTCAGTCTCAGATACGCAGTATTTT.

The V call is TRBV7-9, the J call TRBJ1-1, with TRBD1 identical over 7 bases. CDR1 and CDR2 from the germline V gene are SEHNR and FQNEAQ (reference sequence). The CDR3 sequence is 14 residues long. J gave up 1 base and V 5 bases, and 4 bases lay outside the gene matches. This chain's CDR3 is CASSVGQQNTEAFF. Here the CDR3 DNA reads TGTGCCAGCAGCGTGGGACAGCAGAACACTGAAGCTTTCTTT.

The chain is built from TRBV19 and TRBJ2-5, with a tentative D call TRBD1 (5 bases). Between the trimmed V and J ends, which lost 3 bases and 5 bases, there was a span of 13 bases. The CDR3 loop spans 14 amino acids. Looked up from germline, CDR1 is LNHDA and CDR2 is SQIVND (reference sequence). The CDR3 loop is CASSMAAGFETQYF. For the CDR3, the DNA is TGTGCCAGTAGTATGGCGGCAGGGTTTGAGACCCAGTACTTC.

Points on this clone: The same CDR3 arises from other DNA sequences in this sample as well. The chain joins TRBV4-1 to TRBJ2-7; D not resolved. The CDR3 consists of 13 residues. Trimming removed 1 base from V and 7 bases from J, with 11 bases in between. Per the germline V gene, CDR1 is MGHRA and CDR2 is YSYEKL. The CDR3 sequence is CASSQVLAAEQYF. The CDR3 DNA reads TGCGCCAGCAGCCAAGTTTTGGCCGCTGAGCAGTACTTC.

This clone came up once. The chain links TRBV5-1 to TRBJ1-6; D is possibly TRBD1 (5 bases). Germline loops: CDR1 SGHRS, CDR2 YFSETQ. The CDR3 loop spans 15 amino acids. The V end was cut by 4 bases, the J end by 10 bases, with 18 bases between. As DNA, the CDR3 is TGCGCCAGCAGCGTCGGAACAGGTATCAGCTCACCCCTCCACTTT. Translated, it gives CASSVGTGISSPLHF.

The CDR3 loop reads CASSGGQGAGTEAFF. The CDR3 nucleotides read TGTGCCAGCAGCGGCGGCCAGGGGGCAGGCACTGAAGCTTTCTTT. The chain links TRBV5-4 to TRBJ1-1, with 8 bases matching TRBD1. V gave up 4 bases and J gave up 4 bases; unmatched junction bases: 9. Per germline, CDR1 SGHNT and CDR2 YYREEE (reference sequence). The CDR3 totals 15 residues.

The genes are TRBV11-2 and TRBJ2-3, with D possibly being TRBD2 (6 bases). The CDR3 totals 16 residues. V shed 1 base and J shed 1 base, with 12 bases lying between them. Germline V lookup: CDR1 SGHAT, CDR2 FQNNGV. The CDR3 spells CASSLGSGGGTDTQYF. The CDR3 DNA reads as TGTGCCAGCAGCTTAGGTAGTGGCGGGGGCACAGATACGCAGTATTTT.

Regarding this clone: Other DNA sequences within the sample encode an identical CDR3. The V call is TRBV5-1, the J call TRBJ1-1, with D maybe TRBD1 (5 bases). The V gene's germline CDR1 is SGHRS and CDR2 YFSETQ. Trimming removed 0 bases from V and 1 base from J, with 7 bases in between. The CDR3 has 14 residues. DNA for the CDR3: TGCGCCAGCAGCTTGGATAGGGGGAACACTGAAGCTTTCTTT. This codes for CASSLDRGNTEAFF.